Below are 16 T cell receptor beta chains sequenced from a single sample in a study of blood T cell repertoires in COVID-19. The protocol was immunoSEQ multiplex PCR, while the TCRdb copy is restricted to in-frame clones and leaves out a portion. The sample holds about 230,000 clones, roughly 90% seen once. The source material was PBMCs or T cells enriched from blood (not recorded which). These receptors all stem from a young woman with acute COVID-19.

This clone was observed once. The chain combines TRBV5-4 with TRBJ2-3; maybe TRBD1 (5 bases). Germline V lookup: CDR1 SGHNT, CDR2 YYREEE (reference sequence). CDR3 length equals 15 residues. V was cut by 2 bases and J by 2 bases, with 12 bases left in between. CDR3 protein: CASSFWAGPTDTQYF. The CDR3 DNA reads as TGTGCCAGCAGCTTTTGGGCAGGGCCCACAGATACGCAGTATTTT.

The chain combines TRBV4-1 with TRBJ1-4; TRBD1 aligns across 7 bases. Looked up from germline, CDR1 is MGHRA and CDR2 is YSYEKL. This CDR3 comprises 16 residues. V was pared by 6 bases and J by 2 bases, with 9 bases of the junction left unmatched. CDR3 in amino acids: CASSRGRGGTNEKLFF. CDR3 coding DNA: TGCGCCAGCAGTCGCGGCAGAGGGGGCACTAATGAAAAACTGTTTTTT.

The V gene is TRBV21-1, the J gene TRBJ2-5; the table's D gene call, TRBD2, was not cross checked with the DNA. TRBV21-1 is a pseudogene. The CDR3 is 19 residues long. The CDR3 region is CASTKTSGADGLYQETQYF. Here the CDR3 DNA reads TGTGCCAGCACCAAAACTAGCGGGGCTGACGGGCTTTACCAAGAGACCCAGTACTTC.

The genes are TRBV19 and TRBJ1-2; 9 nucleotides line up with TRBD1. Per the germline V gene, CDR1 is LNHDA and CDR2 is SQIVND (reference sequence). This CDR3 comprises 13 residues. J was trimmed by 8 bases and V by 2 bases; bases with no gene match: 3. Here the CDR3 reads CASSITGGEGYTF. In nucleotides, the CDR3 is TGTGCCAGTAGTATAACAGGGGGCGAAGGCTACACCTTC. Full variable domain (outside the CDR3, taken from reference TRBV19 and TRBJ1-2): DGGITQSPKYLFRKEGQNVTLSCEQNLNHDAMYWYRQDPGQGLRLIYYSQIVNDFQKGDIAEGYSVSREKKESFPLTVTSAQKNPTAFYLCASSITGGEGYTFGSGTRLTVV.

The chain couples TRBV4-3 to TRBJ1-2; maybe TRBD1 (6 bases). This CDR3 comprises 16 residues. V was clipped by 0 bases and J by 7 bases, with 18 bases between them. CDR1 LGHNA and CDR2 YSLEER come from the germline V gene. CDR3 bases: TGCGCCAGCAGCCAAGATTGGGGGCTTATAAATCGTGGCTACACCTTC. As protein: CASSQDWGLINRGYTF.

This clone occurred a few times. V usage is TRBV4-1 and J usage is TRBJ1-6; D unresolved. The V end lost 0 bases, the J end lost 10 bases, and 13 bases lay between the germline ends. The CDR3 has 15 amino acids. CDR1 and CDR2 (germline): MGHRA, YSYEKL. This CDR3 reads CASSQDHSFGSPLHF. The CDR3 bases are TGCGCCAGCAGCCAAGATCACAGCTTCGGATCACCCCTCCACTTT.

CDR3 DNA: TGTGCCAGTAGATTGATAGATAGCACAGATACGCAGTATTTT. Encoded protein: CASRLIDSTDTQYF. This rearrangement joins TRBV19 to TRBJ2-3; D is uncertain. CDR1 and CDR2 (germline): LNHDA, SQIVND (reference sequence). The length of the CDR3 is 14 residues. The V end lost 6 bases, the J end lost 0 bases, and 10 bases lay between the germline ends.

This chain uses TRBV7-8 with TRBJ2-6, with D possibly TRBD2 on 6 matching bases. Per the germline V gene, CDR1 is SGHVS and CDR2 is FQNEAQ. Trimming took 6 bases from V and 2 from J, leaving 11 bases between them. The CDR3 sequence is 15 residues long. CDR3 amino acids: CASREGWTGANVLTF. DNA for the CDR3: TGTGCCAGCAGGGAGGGTTGGACTGGGGCCAACGTCCTGACTTTC.

The chain links TRBV11-2 to TRBJ1-1, with unresolved D. Trimming took off 6 bases at V and 6 bases at J, with 14 bases between the two ends. This CDR3 spans 13 amino acids. Germline V gene sequence: CDR1 SGHAT, CDR2 FQNNGV. For the CDR3, the DNA is TGTGCCAGCAGGTTGGGAGAATACGCTGAAGCTTTCTTT. Translation gives CASRLGEYAEAFF. Full variable domain (rest looked up from reference TRBV11-2 and TRBJ1-1): EAGVAQSPRYKIIEKRQSVAFWCNPISGHATLYWYQQILGQGPKLLIQFQNNGVVDDSQLPKDRFSAERLKGVDSTLKIQPAKLEDSAVYLCASRLGEYAEAFFGQGTRLTVV.

This chain uses TRBV4-1 with TRBJ1-2; tentative D call: TRBD1 (5 bases). Germline V gene data show CDR1 as MGHRA and CDR2 as YSYEKL. The CDR3 spans 15 residues. V lost 1 base to trimming and J lost 5 bases, with 14 bases between them. The CDR3 loop is CASSQVGTQVYGYTF. The CDR3 coding sequence is TGCGCCAGCAGCCAAGTCGGGACTCAAGTGTATGGCTACACCTTC.

This CDR3 reads CASSGDWQETQYF. The CDR3 DNA follows: TGTGCCAGCAGCGGGGACTGGCAAGAGACCCAGTACTTC. The chain recombines TRBV2 with TRBJ2-5; D may be TRBD2 (6 bases). The CDR3 loop spans 13 amino acids. The germline V gene has CDR1 SNHLY and CDR2 FYNNEI. V was trimmed by 6 bases and J by 2 bases, leaving 10 bases between them.

This chain's CDR3 is CASSLKGQGNTEAFF. Written as DNA, the CDR3 is TGCGCCAGCAGCCTGAAGGGACAGGGGAACACTGAAGCTTTCTTT. This sequence joins TRBV4-1 and TRBJ1-1; TRBD1 matches 9 bases. The CDR3 has 15 residues. From germline, CDR1 is MGHRA and CDR2 YSYEKL. V was pared by 4 bases and J by 1 base, with 4 bases of the junction left unmatched.

The chain employs TRBV4-1 and TRBJ1-2, with 11 bases aligning to TRBD1. The V segment lost 0 bases and the J segment 7 bases; nucleotides outside the gene matches: 4. This CDR3 region has 15 residues. Germline V gives CDR1 MGHRA, CDR2 YSYEKL. Written as DNA, the CDR3 is TGCGCCAGCAGCCAAGATAGGACAGGGGGCGGTGGCTACACCTTC. Its translation: CASSQDRTGGGGYTF.

The chain links TRBV19 to TRBJ1-1; tentatively, D is TRBD1 (5 bases). Germline V lookup: CDR1 LNHDA, CDR2 SQIVND (reference sequence). CDR3 length: 17 amino acids. V was trimmed by 1 base and J by 0 bases, leaving 15 bases between them. CDR3 nucleotide sequence: TGTGCCAGTAGTATAGTCCGCGGGACCGTGATGAACACTGAAGCTTTCTTT. Translating gives CASSIVRGTVMNTEAFF.

This rearrangement joins TRBV19 to TRBJ1-6, with TRBD1 matching 8 bases. CDR3 length equals 14 residues. The junction had 3 bases not matched to a gene; V was cut back by 6 bases and J by 5 bases. The germline CDR1 and CDR2 sequences are LNHDA and SQIVND (reference sequence). CDR3 sequence: CASRMGQDNSPLHF. In nucleotides, the CDR3 is TGTGCCAGTAGGATGGGACAGGATAATTCACCCCTCCACTTT.

CDR3 sequence reads: CASSSTGWAIQYF. Here the CDR3 DNA reads TGTGCCAGCAGTTCAACGGGGTGGGCCATTCAGTACTTC. The V and J genes are TRBV28 and TRBJ2-4; the D gene is possibly TRBD2 (5 bases). Germline values: CDR1 MDHEN, CDR2 SYDVKM. Deletions cut 4 bases from V and 9 bases from J, with 13 bases between. CDR3 length: 13 residues.